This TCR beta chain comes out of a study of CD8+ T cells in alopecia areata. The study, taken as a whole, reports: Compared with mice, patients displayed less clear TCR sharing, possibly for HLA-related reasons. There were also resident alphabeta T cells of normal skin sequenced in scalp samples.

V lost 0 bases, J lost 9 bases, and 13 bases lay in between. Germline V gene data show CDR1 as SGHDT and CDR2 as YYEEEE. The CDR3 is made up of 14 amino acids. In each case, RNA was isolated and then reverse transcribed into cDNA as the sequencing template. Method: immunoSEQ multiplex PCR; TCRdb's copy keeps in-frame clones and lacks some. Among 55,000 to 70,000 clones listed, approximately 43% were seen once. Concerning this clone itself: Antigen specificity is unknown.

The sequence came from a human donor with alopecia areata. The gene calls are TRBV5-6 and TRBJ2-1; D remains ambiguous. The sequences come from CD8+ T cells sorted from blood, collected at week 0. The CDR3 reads CASSLGTEFSEQFF. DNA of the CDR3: TGTGCCAGCAGCTTGGGGACGGAATTTAGTGAGCAGTTCTTC.